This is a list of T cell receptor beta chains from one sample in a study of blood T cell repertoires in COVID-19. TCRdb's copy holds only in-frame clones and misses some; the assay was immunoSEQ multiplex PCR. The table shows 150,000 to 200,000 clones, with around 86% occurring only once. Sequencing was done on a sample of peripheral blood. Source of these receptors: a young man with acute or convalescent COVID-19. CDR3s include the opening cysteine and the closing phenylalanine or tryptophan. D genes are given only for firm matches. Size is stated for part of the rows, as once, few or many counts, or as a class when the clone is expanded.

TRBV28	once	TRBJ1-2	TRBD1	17	CASSYPGQLFSNYGYTF	TGTGCCAGCAGTTATCCGGGACAGCTATTTTCTAACTATGGCTACACCTTC
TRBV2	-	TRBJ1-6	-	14	CASSEGRNNSPLHF	TGTGCCAGCAGTGAGGGCAGAAATAATTCACCCCTCCACTTT
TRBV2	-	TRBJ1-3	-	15	CASSVGSGPGNTIYF	TGTGCCAGCAGTGTAGGGAGTGGGCCTGGAAACACCATATATTTT
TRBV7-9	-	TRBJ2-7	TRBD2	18	CASSSSGTSGTFSYEQYF	TGTGCCAGCAGCTCATCCGGGACTAGCGGAACCTTCTCCTACGAGCAGTACTTC
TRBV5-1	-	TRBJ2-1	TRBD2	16	CASSLITGLSYNEQFF	TGCGCCAGCAGCTTGATCACGGGACTATCCTACAATGAGCAGTTCTTC
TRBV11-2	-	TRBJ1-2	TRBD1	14	CASSPGDRAYGYTF	TGTGCCAGCAGCCCGGGGGACAGGGCTTATGGCTACACCTTC
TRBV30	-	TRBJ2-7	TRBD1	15	CAWSVPKTGGSEQYF	TGTGCCTGGAGTGTACCGAAGACAGGGGGCAGCGAGCAGTACTTC
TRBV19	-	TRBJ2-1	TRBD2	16	CASSIVGSGVYNEQFF	TGTGCCAGTAGTATAGTCGGGAGCGGGGTCTACAATGAGCAGTTCTTC
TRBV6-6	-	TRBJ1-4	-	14	CASSYGGMDEKLFF	TGTGCCAGCAGTTACGGAGGGATGGATGAAAAACTGTTTTTT
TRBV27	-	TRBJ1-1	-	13	CASRISTLREAFF	TGTGCCAGCAGAATCTCTACGTTGCGTGAAGCTTTCTTT
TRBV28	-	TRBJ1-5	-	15	CASSLPDTINQPQHF	TGTGCCAGCAGTTTACCGGACACAATCAATCAGCCCCAGCATTTT
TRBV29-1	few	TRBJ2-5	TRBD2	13	CSVRGLGGVSQYF	TGCAGCGTGCGGGGACTAGGGGGTGTGTCCCAGTACTTC
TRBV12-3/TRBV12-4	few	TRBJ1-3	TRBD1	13	CATSGQGRTTIYF	TGTGCCACCTCAGGACAGGGGAGGACCACCATATATTTT
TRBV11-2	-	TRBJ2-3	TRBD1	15	CASSPGQGRTDTQYF	TGTGCCAGCAGCCCCGGACAGGGGCGCACAGATACGCAGTATTTT
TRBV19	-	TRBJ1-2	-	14	CASSIKGGTYGYTF	TGTGCCAGTAGTATAAAAGGAGGGACCTATGGCTACACCTTC
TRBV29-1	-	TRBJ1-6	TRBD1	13	CSVGQGRNSPLHF	TGCAGCGTGGGACAGGGGAGGAATTCACCCCTCCACTTT
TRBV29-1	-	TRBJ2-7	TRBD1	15	CSVVGTDRVNYEQYF	TGCAGCGTTGTGGGGACAGACCGGGTAAACTACGAGCAGTACTTC
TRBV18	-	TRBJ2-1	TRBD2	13	CASSPLAGNEQFF	TGTGCCAGCTCACCACTAGCGGGGAATGAGCAGTTCTTC
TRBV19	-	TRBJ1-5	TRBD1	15	CASSPWDRDNQPQHF	TGTGCCAGTAGTCCGTGGGACAGGGACAATCAGCCCCAGCATTTT
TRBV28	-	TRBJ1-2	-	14	CASSPPAVGPGYTF	TGTGCCAGCAGCCCTCCGGCGGTAGGCCCTGGCTACACCTTC
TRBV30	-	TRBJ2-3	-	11	CAWSVSRTQYF	TGTGCCTGGAGTGTGTCTCGTACGCAGTATTTT
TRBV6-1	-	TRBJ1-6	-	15	CASSEIQGYNSPLHF	TGTGCCAGCAGTGAAATACAGGGATATAATTCACCCCTCCACTTT
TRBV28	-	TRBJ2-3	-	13	CASSKASTDTQYF	TGTGCCAGCAGTAAAGCCAGCACAGATACGCAGTATTTT
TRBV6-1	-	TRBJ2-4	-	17	CASSENLPGQGTDIQYF	TGTGCCAGCAGTGAAAATTTACCGGGACAAGGGACGGACATTCAGTACTTC
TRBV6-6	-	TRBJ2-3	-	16	CASSYSRDSSTDTQYF	TGTGCCAGCAGTTACTCGCGGGACAGTAGCACAGATACGCAGTATTTT
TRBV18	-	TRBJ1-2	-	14	CASSTTGEFYGYTF	TGTGCCAGCTCAACAACAGGAGAGTTCTATGGCTACACCTTC
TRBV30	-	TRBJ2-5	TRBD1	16	CAWSVPWGQSRETQYF	TGTGCCTGGTCGGTCCCTTGGGGACAGAGTAGGGAGACCCAGTACTTC
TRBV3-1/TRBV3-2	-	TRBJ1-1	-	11	CASTWNTEAFF	TGTGCCAGCACCTGGAACACTGAAGCTTTCTTT
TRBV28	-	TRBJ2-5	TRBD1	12	CASSLGTATQYF	TGTGCCAGCAGTTTAGGGACAGCCACCCAGTACTTC
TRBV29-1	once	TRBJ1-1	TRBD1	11	CAGTANTEAFF	TGCGCCGGGACAGCGAACACTGAAGCTTTCTTT
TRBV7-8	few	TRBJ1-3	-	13	CASSGGQGNTIYF	TGTGCCAGCAGCGGCGGACAGGGAAACACCATATATTTT
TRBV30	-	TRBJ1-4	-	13	CAWSSGNTEKLFF	TGTGCCTGGAGTTCAGGGAATACTGAAAAACTGTTTTTT
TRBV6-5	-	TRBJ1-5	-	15	CASSYSLLSNQPQHF	TGTGCCAGCAGTTACTCGTTACTCAGCAATCAGCCCCAGCATTTT
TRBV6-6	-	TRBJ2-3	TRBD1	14	CASSADRTHGTQYF	TGTGCCAGCAGCGCGGACAGGACCCACGGTACGCAGTATTTT
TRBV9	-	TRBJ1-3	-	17	CASSASGTRISGNTIYF	TGTGCCAGCAGCGCCTCCGGGACAAGGATCTCTGGAAACACCATATATTTT
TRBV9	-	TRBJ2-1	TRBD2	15	CASSVLAGGHNEQFF	TGTGCCAGCAGCGTACTAGCGGGGGGGCACAATGAGCAGTTCTTC
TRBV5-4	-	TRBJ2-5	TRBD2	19	CASSPDRGLVLYSRETQYF	TGTGCCAGCAGCCCAGATCGCGGACTAGTTCTTTATTCCCGGGAGACCCAGTACTTC
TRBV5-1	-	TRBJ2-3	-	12	CASSLAGDTQYF	TGCGCCAGCAGCTTGGCCGGAGATACGCAGTATTTT
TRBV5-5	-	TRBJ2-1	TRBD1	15	CASSLAVGQYNEQFF	TGTGCCAGCAGCTTGGCTGTGGGACAGTACAATGAGCAGTTCTTC
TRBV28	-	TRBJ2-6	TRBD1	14	CASSPGGRANVLTF	TGTGCCAGCAGTCCAGGGGGTAGGGCCAACGTCCTGACTTTC
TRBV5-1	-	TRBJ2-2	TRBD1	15	CASSPWTGNTGELFF	TGCGCCAGCAGCCCCTGGACAGGGAACACCGGGGAGCTGTTTTTT
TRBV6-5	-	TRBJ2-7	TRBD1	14	CASSQWTGEDEQYF	TGTGCCAGCAGTCAATGGACAGGGGAAGACGAGCAGTACTTC
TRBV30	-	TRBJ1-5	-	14	CAWSDGVASQPQHF	TGTGCCTGGAGTGACGGGGTTGCTAGTCAGCCCCAGCATTTT
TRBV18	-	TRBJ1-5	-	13	CASSPPSNQPQHF	TGTGCCAGCTCACCACCCAGTAATCAGCCCCAGCATTTT
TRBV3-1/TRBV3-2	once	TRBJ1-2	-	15	CASSPGWGGGNGYTF	TGTGCCAGCAGCCCCGGGTGGGGGGGTGGAAATGGCTACACCTTC
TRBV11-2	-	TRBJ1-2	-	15	CASSSWGGNNYGYTF	TGTGCCAGCAGCTCCTGGGGCGGAAATAACTATGGCTACACCTTC